This T cell receptor beta chain came from a study of Ad26.COV2.S vaccination and SARS-CoV-2 variants. The treatment is: some 20 received Ad26.COV2.S at low or high dose, single or two shots; 5 received placebo; per-sample allocation not given. Vaccine and placebo recipients were sampled on day 63 after the first injection. Immunization relied on an Ad26 vector, which expressed Wuhan-strain SARS-CoV-2 spike. Generated by immunoSEQ multiplex PCR, the TCRdb table keeps only in-frame clones and is missing some. The sample shows roughly 700,000 clones, 89% of them seen only once. V was shortened by 4 bases and J by 0 bases, with 13 bases between the two germline ends. Germline loops: CDR1 GTSNPN, CDR2 SVGIG (reference sequence). CDR3 length: 14 residues.

This TCR derives from a person between 18 and 59 years old who received the Ad26.COV2.S COVID-19 vaccine or a placebo. This chain links TRBV30 with TRBJ2-7; D not resolved. The specimen was peripheral blood, collected in a trial of Ad26.COV2.S vaccine versus placebo. The CDR3 DNA sequence: TGTGCCTGGATGGGGTCCGGAGACTCCTACGAGCAGTACTTC. Its protein product is CAWMGSGDSYEQYF.